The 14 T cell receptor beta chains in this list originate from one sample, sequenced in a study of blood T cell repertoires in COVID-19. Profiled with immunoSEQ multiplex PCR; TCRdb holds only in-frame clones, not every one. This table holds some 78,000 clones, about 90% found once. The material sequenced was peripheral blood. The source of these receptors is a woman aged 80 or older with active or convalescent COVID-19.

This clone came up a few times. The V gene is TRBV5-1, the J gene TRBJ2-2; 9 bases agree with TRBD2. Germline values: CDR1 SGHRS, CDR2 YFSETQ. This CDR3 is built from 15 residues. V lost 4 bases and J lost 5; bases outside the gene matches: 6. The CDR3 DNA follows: TGCGCCAGCAGCGCCCTTAGCGGGAGAACCGGGGAGCTGTTTTTT. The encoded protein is CASSALSGRTGELFF.

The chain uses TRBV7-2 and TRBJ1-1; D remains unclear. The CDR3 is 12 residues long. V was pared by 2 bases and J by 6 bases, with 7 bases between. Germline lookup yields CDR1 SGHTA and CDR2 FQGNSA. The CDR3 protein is CASSLLLAEAFF. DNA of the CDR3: TGTGCCAGCAGCTTATTGTTAGCTGAAGCTTTCTTT. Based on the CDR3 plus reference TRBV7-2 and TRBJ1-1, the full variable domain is GAGVSQSPSNKVTEKGKDVELRCDPISGHTALYWYRQSLGQGLEFLIYFQGNSAPDKSGLPSDRFSAERTGGSVSTLTIQRTQQEDSAVYLCASSLLLAEAFFGQGTRLTVV.

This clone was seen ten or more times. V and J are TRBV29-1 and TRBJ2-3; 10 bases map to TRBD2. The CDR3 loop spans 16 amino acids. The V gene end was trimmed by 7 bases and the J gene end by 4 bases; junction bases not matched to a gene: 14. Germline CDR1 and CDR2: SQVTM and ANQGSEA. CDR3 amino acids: CSGGILGLAGADTQYF. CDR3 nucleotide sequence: TGCAGCGGCGGAATATTGGGGCTAGCGGGAGCAGATACGCAGTATTTT.

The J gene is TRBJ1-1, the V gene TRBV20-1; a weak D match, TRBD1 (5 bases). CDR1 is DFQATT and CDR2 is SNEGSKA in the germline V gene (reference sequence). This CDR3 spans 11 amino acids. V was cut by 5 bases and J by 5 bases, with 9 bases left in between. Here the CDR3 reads CSAQGLTEAFF. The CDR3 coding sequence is TGCAGTGCTCAGGGTTTAACTGAAGCTTTCTTT.

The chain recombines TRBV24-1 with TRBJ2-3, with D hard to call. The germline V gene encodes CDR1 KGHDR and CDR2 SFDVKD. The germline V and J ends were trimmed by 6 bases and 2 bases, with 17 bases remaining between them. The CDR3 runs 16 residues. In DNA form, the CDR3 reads TGTGCCACCAGTCTCAAGGCTAGTGGAAACACAGATACGCAGTATTTT. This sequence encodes CATSLKASGNTDTQYF.

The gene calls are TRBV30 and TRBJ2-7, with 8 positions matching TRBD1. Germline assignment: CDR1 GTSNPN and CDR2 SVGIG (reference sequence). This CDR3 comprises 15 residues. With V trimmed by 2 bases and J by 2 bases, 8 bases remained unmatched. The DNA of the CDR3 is TGTGCCTGGAGTCCGGGGACAGGTATTCCCTACGAGCAGTACTTC. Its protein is CAWSPGTGIPYEQYF.

In DNA form, the CDR3 reads TGTGCCAGCAGCTTGGCGGGAGGGCACACCGGGGAGCTGTTTTTT. Its translation: CASSLAGGHTGELFF. This sequence joins TRBV7-2 and TRBJ2-2, with TRBD2 matching 9 bases. Germline CDR1 is SGHTA and CDR2 is FQGNSA. The ends lost 3 bases at V and 3 bases at J; junction bases unmatched: 2. The CDR3 has 15 amino acids.

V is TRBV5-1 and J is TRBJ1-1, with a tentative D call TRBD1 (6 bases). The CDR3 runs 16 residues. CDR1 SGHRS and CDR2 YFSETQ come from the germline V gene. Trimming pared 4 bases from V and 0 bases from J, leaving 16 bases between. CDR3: CASSPGDVGLNTEAFF. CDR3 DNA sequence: TGCGCCAGCAGCCCAGGGGACGTCGGATTGAACACTGAAGCTTTCTTT.

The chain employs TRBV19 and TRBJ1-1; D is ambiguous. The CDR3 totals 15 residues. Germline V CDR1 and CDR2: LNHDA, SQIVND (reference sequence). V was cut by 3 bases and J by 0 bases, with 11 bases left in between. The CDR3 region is CASSIPTPMNTEAFF. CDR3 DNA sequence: TGTGCCAGTAGTATTCCGACACCTATGAACACTGAAGCTTTCTTT.

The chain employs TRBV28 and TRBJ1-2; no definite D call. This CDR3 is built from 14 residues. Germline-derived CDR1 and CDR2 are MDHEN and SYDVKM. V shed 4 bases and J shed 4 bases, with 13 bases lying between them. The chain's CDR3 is CASSSSGLRYGYTF. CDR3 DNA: TGTGCCAGCAGTTCCTCAGGACTACGCTATGGCTACACCTTC.

The CDR3 protein is CASRREGNYGYTF. In DNA form, the CDR3 reads TGTGCCAGCCGAAGGGAGGGTAACTATGGCTACACCTTC. The chain joins TRBV19 to TRBJ1-2; D is unresolved. V was cut by 9 bases and J by 1 base, with 12 bases left in between. Germline CDR1 is LNHDA and CDR2 is SQIVND (reference sequence). The CDR3 sequence is 13 residues long.

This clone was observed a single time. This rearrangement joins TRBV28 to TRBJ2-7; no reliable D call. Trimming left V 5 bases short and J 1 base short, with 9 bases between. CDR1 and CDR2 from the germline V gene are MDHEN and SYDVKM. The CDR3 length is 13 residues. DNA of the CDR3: TGTGCCAGCAGTCCCCCCCCGTCCTACGAGCAGTACTTC. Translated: CASSPPPSYEQYF.

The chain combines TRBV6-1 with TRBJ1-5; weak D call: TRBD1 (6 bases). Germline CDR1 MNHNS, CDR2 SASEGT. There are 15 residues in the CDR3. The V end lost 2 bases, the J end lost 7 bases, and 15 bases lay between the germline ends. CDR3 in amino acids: CASSEHSGHGQPQHF. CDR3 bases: TGTGCCAGCAGTGAACACTCGGGACATGGGCAGCCCCAGCATTTT.

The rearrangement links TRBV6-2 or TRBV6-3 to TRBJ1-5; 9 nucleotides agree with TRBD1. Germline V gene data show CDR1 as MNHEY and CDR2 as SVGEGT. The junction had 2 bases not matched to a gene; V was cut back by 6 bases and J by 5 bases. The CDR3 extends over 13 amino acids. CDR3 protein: CASSRQGDQPQHF. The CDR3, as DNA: TGTGCCAGCAGCCGACAGGGGGATCAGCCCCAGCATTTT.